The 30 T cell receptor beta chains reported below all come from one sample, sequenced in a study of T cells in localized non-small cell lung cancer. Produced via immunoSEQ multiplex PCR; TCRdb's table is partial and in-frame only. The repertoire consists of just under 2,000 clones, with roughly 22% occurring once and the leading ten covering 7.5% to 9%. The input for sequencing was lung tumor tissue, taken before any cancer treatment. These receptors originate from a woman aged 35 to 69 with stage I lung adenocarcinoma.

This clone occurred a few times. The CDR3 DNA sequence: TGTGCCTCCAACGAGCGGGGGTGGTACGAGCAGTACTTC. Protein sequence: CASNERGWYEQYF. The genes are TRBV9 and TRBJ2-7; TRBD2 matches 8 bases. V shed 10 bases and J 4 bases; nucleotides not matched to a gene: 10. The CDR3 runs to 13 residues. Germline V gene lookup returns CDR1 SGDLS and CDR2 YYNGEE. The full variable domain, in which reference TRBV9 and TRBJ2-7 provide the parts outside the CDR3, is DSGVTQTPKHLITATGQRVTLRCSPRSGDLSVYWYQQSLDQGLQFLIQYYNGEERAKGNILERFSAQQFPDLHSELNLSSLELGDSALYFCASNERGWYEQYFGPGTRLTVT.

The chain couples TRBV19 to TRBJ1-2; 7 bases are a match to TRBD1. The germline CDR1 and CDR2 sequences are LNHDA and SQIVND (reference sequence). V was pared by 5 bases and J by 8 bases, with 17 bases of the junction left unmatched. This CDR3 has 16 amino acids. The CDR3 loop reads CASSLGQAFQSGGYTF. The DNA for the CDR3 is TGTGCCAGTAGTCTCGGACAGGCCTTTCAATCTGGGGGCTACACCTTC.

The rearrangement uses TRBV19 and TRBJ2-7, with a tentative D call TRBD1 (5 bases). Germline CDR1 reads LNHDA; CDR2 reads SQIVND (reference sequence). V lost 1 base and J 3 bases, leaving 16 bases between the germline ends. The CDR3 extends over 16 amino acids. The CDR3 protein is CASSIVYRQRSYEQYF. CDR3 nucleotides: TGTGCCAGTAGTATAGTTTATCGACAGAGGAGCTACGAGCAGTACTTC.

The chain joins TRBV9 to TRBJ2-2; 7 bases are a match to TRBD2. The CDR3 consists of 15 residues. The V and J ends lost 7 bases and 11 bases, in that order; junction bases with no gene match: 17. CDR1 is SGDLS, CDR2 YYNGEE, per germline. The CDR3 sequence: CASGPPGTMVPELFF. CDR3 DNA: TGTGCCAGCGGTCCCCCCGGGACTATGGTTCCCGAGCTGTTTTTT.

The J gene is TRBJ1-2, the V gene TRBV18; unclear D gene. Trimming cost V 5 bases and J 7 bases, with 11 bases left between them. In germline, CDR1 is KGHSH, CDR2 LQKENI. The CDR3 is 12 amino acids. This CDR3 reads CASSRQRSGYTF. The CDR3 DNA is TGTGCCAGCTCAAGACAAAGGTCTGGCTACACCTTC.

The rearrangement uses TRBV28 and TRBJ2-3, with TRBD2 identical over 7 bases. The V and J ends lost 4 bases and 2 bases, in that order; junction bases with no gene match: 6. Germline V gene lookup returns CDR1 MDHEN and CDR2 SYDVKM. This CDR3 spans 15 amino acids. CDR3 in DNA: TGTGCCAGCAGTTCGTCAGCGGGGAACACAGATACGCAGTATTTT. This codes for CASSSSAGNTDTQYF.

Regarding this clone: At one end the junction does not follow the germline gene, possibly because of a read error. The V and J genes are TRBV18 and TRBJ2-5; 9 bases align to TRBD1. This CDR3 is 15 amino acids long. Germline CDR1 is KGHSH and CDR2 is LQKENI. CDR3 DNA sequence: TGTGCCAGCTCACCACCCCCGGGACAGGGCCCTCTCAGGAACTTC. Encoded protein: CASSPPPGQGPLRNF.

This clone is labeled medium-sized (0.01 to 0.1%). The chain uses TRBV6-8 and TRBJ2-7; D is tentatively TRBD1 or TRBD2 (6 bases each). V was trimmed by 7 bases and J by 1 base, leaving 23 bases between them. This CDR3 spans 17 amino acids. Germline V gene sequence: CDR1 MNHGY, CDR2 SAAAGT. The CDR3 sequence: CASTQGGTRRASYEQYF. DNA for the CDR3: TGTGCCAGCACTCAAGGGGGGACACGACGAGCTTCCTACGAGCAGTACTTC.

A few counts support this clone. For the CDR3, the DNA is TGTGCCAGCAGCCGAACGCTCCGGGACAGGGGTGGCACTGAAGCTTTCTTT. Residues: CASSRTLRDRGGTEAFF. The chain employs TRBV28 and TRBJ1-1, with TRBD1 matching over 10 bases. Germline CDR1 is MDHEN and CDR2 is SYDVKM. The CDR3 totals 17 residues. The junction had 14 bases not matched to a gene; V was cut back by 6 bases and J by 4 bases.

The genes are TRBV30 and TRBJ2-5; D possibly matches TRBD1 or TRBD2 (6 bases each). Looked up from germline, CDR1 is GTSNPN and CDR2 is SVGIG (reference sequence). V shed 3 bases and J shed 5 bases, with 13 bases lying between them. This CDR3 is 13 amino acids long. The CDR3, as DNA: TGTGCCTGGAGGCCGGGGGCGCTGGAGACCCAGTACTTC. This gives the protein CAWRPGALETQYF.

The chain joins TRBV29-1 to TRBJ1-2, with D possibly TRBD1 on 6 matching bases. This CDR3 has 16 amino acids. Trimming took off 0 bases at V and 2 bases at J, with 16 bases between the two ends. Germline V lookup: CDR1 SQVTM, CDR2 ANQGSEA. The CDR3 bases are TGCAGCGTTGAAGAGGACCTGGGGGGGCTGAACTATGGCTACACCTTC. Translated: CSVEEDLGGLNYGYTF.

The chain couples TRBV9 to TRBJ1-3, with D unclear. Germline V gene lookup returns CDR1 SGDLS and CDR2 YYNGEE. The length of the CDR3 is 14 residues. Trimming removed 2 bases at V and 4 bases at J, with 10 bases between. The CDR3 bases are TGTGCCAGCAGCGTTTCTTGGGCCGGAAACACCATATATTTT. Its translation: CASSVSWAGNTIYF. The whole variable domain, remainder taken from reference TRBV9 and TRBJ1-3, is DSGVTQTPKHLITATGQRVTLRCSPRSGDLSVYWYQQSLDQGLQFLIQYYNGEERAKGNILERFSAQQFPDLHSELNLSSLELGDSALYFCASSVSWAGNTIYFGEGSWLTVV.

V gene TRBV30 combines with J gene TRBJ2-7; D is unresolved. The CDR3 is made up of 15 amino acids. V lost 1 base to trimming and J lost 0 bases, with 13 bases between them. The germline V gene encodes CDR1 GTSNPN and CDR2 SVGIG (reference sequence). For the CDR3, the DNA is TGTGCCTGGAGTGAGGGCCCGCCGTCCTCCTACGAGCAGTACTTC. It yields the protein CAWSEGPPSSYEQYF.

V and J are TRBV6-8 and TRBJ1-2; perhaps TRBD1 as D (6 bases). Trimming removed 7 bases at V and 6 bases at J, with 18 bases between. CDR3 length: 14 residues. Germline values: CDR1 MNHGY, CDR2 SAAAGT. CDR3 sequence reads: CASTFGGRGDGYTF. The CDR3 DNA reads TGTGCCAGCACCTTCGGGGGCCGTGGGGATGGCTACACCTTC.

There are a few counts of this clone. The chain combines TRBV11-3 with TRBJ2-3, with D uncertain. There are 15 residues in the CDR3. V was shortened by 1 base and J by 5 bases, with 13 bases between the two germline ends. The germline V gene has CDR1 SGHNT and CDR2 YENEEA. The CDR3 is CASSLVVGRVDTQYF. CDR3 DNA sequence: TGTGCCAGCAGCTTAGTTGTGGGAAGAGTAGATACGCAGTATTTT. Full variable domain (missing parts from reference TRBV11-3 and TRBJ2-3): EAGVVQSPRYKIIEKKQPVAFWCNPISGHNTLYWYLQNLGQGPELLIRYENEEAVDDSQLPKDRFSAERLKGVDSTLKIQPAELGDSAVYLCASSLVVGRVDTQYFGPGTRLTVL.

This clone showed up just a few times. The chain couples TRBV6-8 to TRBJ1-2; D remains ambiguous. V lost 7 bases and J 2 bases, leaving 8 bases between the germline ends. The CDR3 length is 12 residues. Germline lookup yields CDR1 MNHGY and CDR2 SAAAGT. Here the CDR3 reads CASTTGNYGYTF. The CDR3 nucleotides are TGTGCCAGCACAACCGGAAACTATGGCTACACCTTC.

This sequence joins TRBV4-1 and TRBJ1-2; unclear D gene. Trimming shortened V by 1 base and J by 7 bases, and 7 bases separated the two germline ends. The CDR3 runs 12 residues. The germline V gene has CDR1 MGHRA and CDR2 YSYEKL. The CDR3 sequence: CASSQVWGGYTF. The CDR3 coding sequence is TGCGCCAGCAGCCAAGTTTGGGGTGGCTACACCTTC.

The chain employs TRBV7-7 and TRBJ2-6; D gene unclear. Germline V lookup: CDR1 SSHAT, CDR2 FNYEAQ (reference sequence). CDR3 length: 14 amino acids. V lost 0 bases, J lost 4 bases, and 4 bases lay in between. DNA of the CDR3: TGTGCCAGCAGCTTAGCCGCAGGGGCCAACGTCCTGACTTTC. This gives the protein CASSLAAGANVLTF.

A word on this clone: The CDR3 end lies 1 residue beyond the end of the read and is filled in from the germline J gene. The chain is built from TRBV10-3 and TRBJ2-3; D is perhaps TRBD2 (6 bases). CDR3 length: 17 residues. V shed 0 bases and J shed 1 base, with 14 bases lying between them. Germline V CDR1 and CDR2: ENHRY, SYGVKD. The covered CDR3 bases are TGTGCCATCAGTGAGTCAGGAGGGATTGGGCGCACAGATACGCAGTAT. It specifies CAISESGGIGRTDTQY. The full CDR3 protein is CAISESGGIGRTDTQYF.

The rearrangement joins TRBV5-1 to TRBJ1-6, with 7 bases aligning to TRBD1. The CDR3 is made up of 17 amino acids. With V trimmed by 5 bases and J by 5 bases, 13 bases remained unmatched. CDR1 SGHRS and CDR2 YFSETQ come from the germline V gene. The CDR3 region is CASSSWGQPEHNSPLHF. The DNA for the CDR3 is TGCGCCAGCAGTTCCTGGGGACAGCCTGAGCATAATTCACCCCTCCACTTT.

This chain connects TRBV28 to TRBJ1-6; D unclear. Trimming shortened V by 9 bases and J by 3 bases, and 12 bases separated the two germline ends. The CDR3 runs 14 residues. The germline CDR1 and CDR2 sequences are MDHEN and SYDVKM. The CDR3 reads CASAPGHYNSPLHF. In DNA, the CDR3 is TGTGCCAGTGCCCCCGGGCACTATAATTCACCCCTCCACTTT.

This clone was picked up a small number of times. This chain uses TRBV6-8 with TRBJ1-6; tentatively, D is TRBD1 (5 bases). Germline V gene data show CDR1 as MNHGY and CDR2 as SAAAGT. The CDR3 extends over 17 amino acids. Trimming stripped 4 bases from V and 9 bases from J, with 22 bases between. For the CDR3, the DNA is TGTGCCAGCAGTTCCGGCTACGGCGGGTTCGGGGGTTCACCCCTCCACTTT. Residues: CASSSGYGGFGGSPLHF.

This chain joins TRBV29-1 and TRBJ1-2, with TRBD1 matching 8 bases. After removal of 4 bases from V and 4 bases from J, the junction contained 5 bases not matched to a gene. This CDR3 spans 13 amino acids. Germline V gene lookup returns CDR1 SQVTM and CDR2 ANQGSEA. CDR3 in amino acids: CSVVRGPGYGYTF. CDR3 in DNA: TGCAGCGTTGTCAGGGGGCCTGGCTATGGCTACACCTTC.

This clone qualifies as medium-sized. This chain joins TRBV11-3 and TRBJ2-1; tentatively, D is TRBD2 (6 bases). CDR3 size: 16 residues. V lost 5 bases and J 0 bases, leaving 14 bases between the germline ends. Germline values: CDR1 SGHNT, CDR2 YENEEA. As DNA, the CDR3 is TGTGCCAGCAGCCAAGGTATCGGGGGCTCCTACAATGAGCAGTTCTTC. Its protein product is CASSQGIGGSYNEQFF.

The V gene is TRBV19, the J gene TRBJ2-7; weak D call: TRBD1 (6 bases). The CDR3 has 14 residues. The ends were cut back, 5 bases at V and 2 bases at J, with 13 bases in the middle. The germline V gene has CDR1 LNHDA and CDR2 SQIVND (reference sequence). The CDR3 protein is CASSSTGFAYEQYF. The CDR3 DNA sequence: TGTGCCAGTAGTTCCACAGGGTTCGCCTACGAGCAGTACTTC.

The chain employs TRBV11-3 and TRBJ2-5; 10 positions match TRBD2. In germline, CDR1 is SGHNT, CDR2 YENEEA. V dropped 3 bases and J dropped 2; count of bases not matched to a gene: 3. The CDR3 has 15 amino acids. The CDR3 nucleotides are TGTGCCAGCAGCTTGCTAGCGGGGGCTCAAGAGACCCAGTACTTC. It encodes CASSLLAGAQETQYF.

CDR3: CASSPGQGYNEQFF. In nucleotides, the CDR3 is TGTGCCAGCAGTCCGGGGCAGGGCTACAATGAGCAGTTCTTC. The chain recombines TRBV6-8 with TRBJ2-1; the D gene could be TRBD1 or TRBD2 (5 bases each). This CDR3 region has 14 residues. Per the germline V gene, CDR1 is MNHGY and CDR2 is SAAAGT. V dropped 5 bases and J dropped 3 bases, with 11 bases sitting between them.

The rearrangement links TRBV9 to TRBJ2-2; D unresolved. This CDR3 has 14 residues. Per germline, CDR1 SGDLS and CDR2 YYNGEE. V was cut by 3 bases and J by 2 bases, with 8 bases left in between. Written as DNA, the CDR3 is TGTGCCAGCAGCGAAGAGACTAACACCGGGGAGCTGTTTTTT. Translation: CASSEETNTGELFF.

The chain links TRBV9 to TRBJ2-5; tentative D call: TRBD2 (5 bases). CDR1 is SGDLS, CDR2 YYNGEE, per germline. The length of the CDR3 is 13 residues. Between the trimmed V and J ends, which lost 4 bases and 1 base, there was a span of 8 bases. The CDR3 region is CASSPGLQETQYF. Here the CDR3 DNA reads TGTGCCAGCAGCCCAGGACTCCAAGAGACCCAGTACTTC.

Judged by abundance, this clone is medium-sized. The rearrangement uses TRBV6-8 and TRBJ2-4; 8 bases map to TRBD2. V shed 5 bases and J 3 bases; nucleotides not matched to a gene: 3. Germline CDR1 reads MNHGY; CDR2 reads SAAAGT. The CDR3 runs 14 residues. The CDR3 loop is CASSDAGGKNIQYF. Here the CDR3 DNA reads TGTGCCAGCAGTGACGCGGGAGGCAAAAACATTCAGTACTTC.